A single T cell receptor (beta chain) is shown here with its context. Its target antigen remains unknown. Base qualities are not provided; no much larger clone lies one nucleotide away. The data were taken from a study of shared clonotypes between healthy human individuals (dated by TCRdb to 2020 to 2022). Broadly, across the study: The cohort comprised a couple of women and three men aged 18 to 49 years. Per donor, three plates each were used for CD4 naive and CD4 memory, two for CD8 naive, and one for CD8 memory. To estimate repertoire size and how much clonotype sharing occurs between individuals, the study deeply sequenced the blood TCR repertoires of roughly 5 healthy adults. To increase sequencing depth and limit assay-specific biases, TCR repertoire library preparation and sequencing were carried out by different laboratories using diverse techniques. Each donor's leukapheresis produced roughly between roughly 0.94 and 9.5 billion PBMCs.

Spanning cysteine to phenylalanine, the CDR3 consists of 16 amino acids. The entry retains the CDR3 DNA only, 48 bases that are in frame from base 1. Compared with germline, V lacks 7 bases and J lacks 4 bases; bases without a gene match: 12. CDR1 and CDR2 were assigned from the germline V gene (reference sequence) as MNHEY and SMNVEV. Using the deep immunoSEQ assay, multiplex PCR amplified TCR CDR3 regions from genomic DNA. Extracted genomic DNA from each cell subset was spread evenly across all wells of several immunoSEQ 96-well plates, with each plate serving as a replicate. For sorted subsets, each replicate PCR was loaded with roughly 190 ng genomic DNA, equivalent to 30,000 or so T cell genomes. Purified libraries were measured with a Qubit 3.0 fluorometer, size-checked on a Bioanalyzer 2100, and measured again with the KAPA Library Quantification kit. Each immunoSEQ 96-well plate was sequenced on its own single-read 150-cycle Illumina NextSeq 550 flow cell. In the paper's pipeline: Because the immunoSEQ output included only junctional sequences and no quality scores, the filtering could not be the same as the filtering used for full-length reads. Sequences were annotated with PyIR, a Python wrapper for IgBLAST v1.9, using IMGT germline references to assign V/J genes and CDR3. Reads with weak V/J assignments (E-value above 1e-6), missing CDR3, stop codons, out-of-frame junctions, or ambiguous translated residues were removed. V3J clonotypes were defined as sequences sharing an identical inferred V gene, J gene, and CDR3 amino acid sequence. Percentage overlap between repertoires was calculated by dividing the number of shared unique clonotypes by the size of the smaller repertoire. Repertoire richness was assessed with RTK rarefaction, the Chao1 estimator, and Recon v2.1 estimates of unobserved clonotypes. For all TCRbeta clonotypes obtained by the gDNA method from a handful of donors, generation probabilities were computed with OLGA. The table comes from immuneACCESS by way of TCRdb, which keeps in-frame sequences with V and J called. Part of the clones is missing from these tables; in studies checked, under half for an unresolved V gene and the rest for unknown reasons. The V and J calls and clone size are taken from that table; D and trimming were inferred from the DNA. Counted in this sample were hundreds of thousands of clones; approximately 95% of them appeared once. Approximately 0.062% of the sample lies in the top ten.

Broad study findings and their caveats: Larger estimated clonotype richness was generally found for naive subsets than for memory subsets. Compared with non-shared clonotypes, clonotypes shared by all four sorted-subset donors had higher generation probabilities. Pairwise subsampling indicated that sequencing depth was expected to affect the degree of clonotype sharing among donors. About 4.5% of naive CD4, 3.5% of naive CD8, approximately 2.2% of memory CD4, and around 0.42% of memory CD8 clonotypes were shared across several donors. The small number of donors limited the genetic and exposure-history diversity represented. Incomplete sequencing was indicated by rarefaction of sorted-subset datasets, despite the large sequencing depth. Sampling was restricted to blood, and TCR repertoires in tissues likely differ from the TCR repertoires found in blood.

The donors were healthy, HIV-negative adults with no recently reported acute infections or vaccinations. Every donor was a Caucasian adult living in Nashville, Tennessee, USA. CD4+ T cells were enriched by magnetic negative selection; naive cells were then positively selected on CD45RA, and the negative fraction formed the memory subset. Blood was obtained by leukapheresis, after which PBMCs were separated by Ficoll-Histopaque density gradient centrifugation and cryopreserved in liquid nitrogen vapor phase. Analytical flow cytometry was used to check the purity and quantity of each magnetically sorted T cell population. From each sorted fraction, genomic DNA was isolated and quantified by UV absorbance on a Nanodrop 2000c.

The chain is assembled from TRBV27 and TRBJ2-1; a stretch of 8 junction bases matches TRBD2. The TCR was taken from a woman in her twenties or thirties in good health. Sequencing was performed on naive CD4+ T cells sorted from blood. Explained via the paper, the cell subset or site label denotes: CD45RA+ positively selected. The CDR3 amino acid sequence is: CASTPDSTSGYNEQFF. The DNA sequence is TGTGCCAGCACCCCTGATTCAACTAGCGGTTACAATGAGCAGTTCTTC.